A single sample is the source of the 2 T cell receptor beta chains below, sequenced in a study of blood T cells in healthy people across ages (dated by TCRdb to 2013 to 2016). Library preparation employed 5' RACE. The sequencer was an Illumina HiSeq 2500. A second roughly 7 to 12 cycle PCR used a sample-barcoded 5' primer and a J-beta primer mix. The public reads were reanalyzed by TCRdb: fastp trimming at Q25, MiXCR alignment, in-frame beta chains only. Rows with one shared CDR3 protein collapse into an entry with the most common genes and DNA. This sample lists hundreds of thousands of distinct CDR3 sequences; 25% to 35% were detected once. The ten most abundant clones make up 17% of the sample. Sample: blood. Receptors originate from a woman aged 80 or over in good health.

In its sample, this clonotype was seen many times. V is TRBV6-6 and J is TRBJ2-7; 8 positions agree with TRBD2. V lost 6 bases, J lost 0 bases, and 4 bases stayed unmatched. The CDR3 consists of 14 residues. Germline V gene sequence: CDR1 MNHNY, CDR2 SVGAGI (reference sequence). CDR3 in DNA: TGTGCCAGCAGCAAGCGGGGGAGCTCCTACGAGCAGTACTTC. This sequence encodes CASSKRGSSYEQYF.

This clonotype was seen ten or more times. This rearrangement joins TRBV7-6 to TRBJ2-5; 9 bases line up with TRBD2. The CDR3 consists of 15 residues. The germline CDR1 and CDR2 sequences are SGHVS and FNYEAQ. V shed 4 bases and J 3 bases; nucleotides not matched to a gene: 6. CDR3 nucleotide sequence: TGTGCCAGCAGCTCTTTAGCGGGGGCAAAAGAGACCCAGTACTTC. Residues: CASSSLAGAKETQYF.